Presented here are 14 T cell receptor beta chains from one specimen sequenced in a study of spatial heterogeneity in lung cancer. The time point is: blood at routine non-recurrence follow-up after resection. Sequencing was performed on whole RNA extracted from tumor and nontumor lung tissue, or from frozen PBMC, and the material was left unsorted. Each CDR3 protein gets one entry after TCRdb re-called the 5' RACE reads with MiXCR. The repertoire consists of 45,000 to 65,000 distinct CDR3 sequences, with about 7.4% occurring once and the leading ten covering 35%. The specimen comprised PBMCs, sampled at follow-up. The receptors originated from a female donor with early-stage non-small cell lung cancer.

This clonotype appeared once. This chain links TRBV11-2 with TRBJ2-5, with 10 bases identical to TRBD2. This CDR3 contains 14 residues. Trimming cost V 5 bases and J 4 bases; bases outside gene matches: 4. CDR1 is SGHAT, CDR2 FQNNGV, per germline. This chain's CDR3 is CASSPGLARETQYF. The CDR3 nucleotides read TGTGCCAGCAGCCCGGGACTAGCGAGAGAGACCCAGTACTTC.

This clonotype was counted at least ten times. V gene TRBV28 combines with J gene TRBJ2-1; 8 nucleotides align to TRBD2. The V segment lost 4 bases and the J segment 8 bases; nucleotides outside the gene matches: 16. Germline CDR1 and CDR2: MDHEN and SYDVKM. The CDR3 sequence is 17 residues long. The CDR3 reads CASSSYSAGGVLYEQFF. The CDR3 coding sequence is TGTGCCAGCAGTTCCTACTCGGCGGGGGGCGTTCTGTATGAGCAGTTCTTC.

In its sample, this clonotype was seen many times. The J gene is TRBJ2-7, the V gene TRBV7-6; no reliable D call. CDR3 length equals 13 residues. The V and J ends lost 7 bases and 7 bases respectively, with 17 bases between them. Germline V gives CDR1 SGHVS, CDR2 FNYEAQ. For the CDR3, the DNA is TGTGCCAGCACCATTTCCCTCGGAAGGGAGCAGTACTTC. Translation: CASTISLGREQYF.

This clonotype has just a few counts. The chain is built from TRBV4-2 and TRBJ2-2; D possibly corresponds to TRBD1 (6 bases). Germline CDR1 reads LGHNA; CDR2 reads YNFKEQ. The V end was cut by 3 bases, the J end by 0 bases, with 11 bases between. CDR3 size: 16 residues. The CDR3 nucleotides read TGTGCCAGCAGCCAGTACGCAGGGGCGAACACCGGGGAGCTGTTTTTT. It specifies CASSQYAGANTGELFF.

This clonotype was observed a handful of times. The V gene is TRBV7-2, the J gene TRBJ2-3; the D gene is possibly TRBD2 (6 bases). The CDR3 has 16 amino acids. The ends were cut back, 5 bases at V and 0 bases at J, with 15 bases in the middle. The germline CDR1 and CDR2 sequences are SGHTA and FQGNSA. CDR3 sequence: CASSQGLRGSTDTQYF. DNA of the CDR3: TGTGCCAGCAGCCAGGGACTCCGTGGTAGCACAGATACGCAGTATTTT.

There are many counts of this clonotype. The rearrangement joins TRBV5-1 to TRBJ2-5; D gene unclear. CDR3 length equals 13 residues. Germline CDR1 reads SGHRS; CDR2 reads YFSETQ. Trimming took off 6 bases at V and 2 bases at J, with 11 bases between the two ends. The CDR3 sequence: CASNGLRQETQYF. The CDR3 DNA is TGCGCCAGCAACGGCCTAAGGCAAGAGACCCAGTACTTC.

In this sample, this clonotype turned up many times. V is TRBV3-1 and J is TRBJ2-3; D uncertain. V gave up 1 base and J gave up 4 bases, with 9 bases separating them. The V gene's germline CDR1 is LGHDT and CDR2 YNNKEL (reference sequence). This CDR3 contains 14 residues. CDR3 sequence reads: CASSQVAAADTQYF. CDR3 in DNA: TGTGCCAGCAGCCAAGTGGCGGCAGCAGATACGCAGTATTTT.

J is TRBJ1-1 and V is TRBV5-6; the match to TRBD1 covers 10 bases. The CDR3 consists of 14 residues. The J segment lost 6 bases and the V segment lost 6 bases, leaving 8 bases of the junction unmatched. The germline V gene encodes CDR1 SGHDT and CDR2 YYEEEE. The CDR3 loop is CASTLRDRGPEAFF. CDR3 DNA sequence: TGTGCCAGCACCCTTCGGGACAGGGGACCTGAAGCTTTCTTT.

This clonotype was observed many times. The chain is built from TRBV28 and TRBJ2-7; 7 nucleotides align to TRBD1. V lost 3 bases, J lost 12 bases, and 8 bases stayed unmatched. CDR3 length: 12 residues. Germline CDR1 and CDR2: MDHEN and SYDVKM. The CDR3 sequence is CASSLTGRWPYF. CDR3 nucleotides: TGTGCCAGCAGTTTGACAGGGCGGTGGCCGTACTTC.

In this sample, this clonotype turned up a few times. CDR3 bases: TGTGCCGTCTCAGGGAGCTCCTATAATTCACCCCTCCACTTT. Residues: CAVSGSSYNSPLHF. V is TRBV19 and J is TRBJ1-6; weak D call: TRBD1 (5 bases). With 11 bases removed from V and 0 bases from J, the gap between germline ends came to 11 bases. Germline V lookup: CDR1 LNHDA, CDR2 SQIVND (reference sequence). This CDR3 region has 14 residues.

The V gene is TRBV2, the J gene TRBJ2-7; D is ambiguous. Germline V lookup: CDR1 SNHLY, CDR2 FYNNEI. The ends were cut back, 5 bases at V and 2 bases at J, with 4 bases in the middle. There are 11 residues in the CDR3. The CDR3 loop is CASSRAYEQYF. The CDR3 coding sequence is TGTGCCAGCAGTCGGGCCTACGAGCAGTACTTC.

The chain links TRBV20-1 to TRBJ1-5; the D is unclear. Germline V gene data show CDR1 as DFQATT and CDR2 as SNEGSKA (reference sequence). Trimming removed 4 bases at V and 0 bases at J, with 13 bases between. This CDR3 comprises 15 residues. CDR3 nucleotide sequence: TGCAGTGCTACCTACGATTTATATAGCAATCAGCCCCAGCATTTT. This sequence encodes CSATYDLYSNQPQHF.

This clonotype has a count of ten or more. The V and J genes are TRBV7-9 and TRBJ1-2, with 10 bases fitting TRBD1. Losses at the gene ends were 5 bases for V and 7 bases for J; bases not matched to a gene: 7. The CDR3 runs 14 residues. Per germline, CDR1 SEHNR and CDR2 FQNEAQ (reference sequence). As DNA, the CDR3 is TGTGCCAGCAGCCTTAGACAGGGGGCTGTTGGCTACACCTTC. This gives the protein CASSLRQGAVGYTF.

The sample holds many counts of this clonotype. The gene calls are TRBV5-1 and TRBJ2-1; the D is unclear. The CDR3 contains 13 residues. Trimming pared 0 bases from V and 7 bases from J, leaving 8 bases between. Germline V gives CDR1 SGHRS, CDR2 YFSETQ. CDR3 nucleotide sequence: TGCGCCAGCAGCTTGGAAGGGCAGAATGAGCAGTTCTTC. Encoded protein: CASSLEGQNEQFF.